This T cell receptor (beta chain) stems from a study of blood T cell repertoires in COVID-19. About the study: COVID-19 samples collected from the United States, Italy and Spain covered acute and convalescent phases.

In this sample, this clone turned up once. TCRdb's copy holds only in-frame clones and misses some; the assay was immunoSEQ multiplex PCR. The data hold approximately 200,000 clones, with around 87% observed a single time. Cohorts were assigned according to the clinical history that participants reported. Recovered Cohort 3 donors showed two negative PCRs, clearance, or symptom resolution. The CDR3 is 13 residues long. V dropped 6 bases and J dropped 8 bases, with 13 bases sitting between them. The germline V gene encodes CDR1 KGHDR and CDR2 SFDVKD. The receptor's source is a woman aged 30 to 39 who had recovered from COVID-19. The sample taken for sequencing was PBMCs or T cells enriched from blood (not recorded which). The rearrangement links TRBV24-1 to TRBJ1-5; TRBD1 might be the D (5 bases). The CDR3 sequence is CATSKGFGEPQHF. CDR3 sequence (DNA): TGTGCCACCAGTAAGGGGTTTGGGGAGCCCCAGCATTTT.